This passage covers 8 T cell receptor beta chains from one sample sequenced in a study of blood T cell repertoires in COVID-19. Clones were sequenced by immunoSEQ multiplex PCR, and TCRdb holds only the in-frame ones, with some missing. The repertoire has a few hundred thousand clones, about 89% of them found once; the top ten carry under 9.5%. The sequenced material came from PBMCs or T cells enriched from blood (not recorded which). The receptors originated from a man aged 35 to 55 who had recovered from COVID-19.

The rearrangement links TRBV6-5 to TRBJ2-7; possibly TRBD1 for D (5 bases). This CDR3 contains 15 residues. Germline V CDR1 and CDR2: MNHEY, SVGAGI. The germline V and J ends were trimmed by 3 bases and 2 bases, with 14 bases remaining between them. The CDR3 sequence is CASSYGAGLTYEQYF. For the CDR3, the DNA is TGTGCCAGCAGTTATGGGGCAGGGCTTACCTACGAGCAGTACTTC.

The genes are TRBV2 and TRBJ2-2; 9 bases align to TRBD1. CDR1 SNHLY and CDR2 FYNNEI come from the germline V gene. CDR3 size: 15 residues. V gave up 2 bases and J gave up 5 bases; unmatched junction bases: 3. As DNA, the CDR3 is TGTGCCAGCAGTGAAACAGGGGGCAGAACCGGGGAGCTGTTTTTT. Translated, it gives CASSETGGRTGELFF.

J is TRBJ1-4 and V is TRBV11-3, with TRBD1 matching 7 bases. Germline V gene data show CDR1 as SGHNT and CDR2 as YENEEA. The CDR3 runs to 15 residues. V dropped 5 bases and J dropped 3; count of bases not matched to a gene: 6. The CDR3 protein is CASSPWTGSNEKLFF. CDR3 in DNA: TGTGCCAGCAGCCCCTGGACAGGATCTAATGAAAAACTGTTTTTT.

The J gene is TRBJ1-5, the V gene TRBV15, with D uncertain. Germline CDR1 is LNHNV and CDR2 is YYDKDF (reference sequence). This CDR3 is 16 amino acids long. V was trimmed by 0 bases and J by 6 bases, leaving 15 bases between them. The CDR3: CATSRDDRGIGQPQHF. CDR3 bases: TGTGCCACCAGCAGAGATGATCGGGGTATCGGTCAGCCCCAGCATTTT.

V and J are TRBV10-1 and TRBJ2-3, with no clear D. Trimming stripped 2 bases from V and 2 bases from J, with 17 bases between. In germline, CDR1 is WNHNN, CDR2 SYGVQD (reference sequence). This CDR3 is built from 17 residues. Here the CDR3 reads CASSESPGDLSTDTQYF. The CDR3 DNA is TGCGCCAGCAGTGAGAGTCCAGGCGACCTTTCCACAGATACGCAGTATTTT.

V and J are TRBV27 and TRBJ2-1, with TRBD2 identical over 8 bases. The CDR3 is 12 amino acids. The V and J ends lost 6 bases and 15 bases, in that order; junction bases with no gene match: 10. Germline V gives CDR1 MNHEY, CDR2 SMNVEV (reference sequence). The CDR3 reads CASSPSSGLSFF. The CDR3 nucleotides are TGTGCCAGCAGCCCATCTAGCGGGTTGTCGTTCTTC.

The chain is built from TRBV6-5 and TRBJ1-5; D may be TRBD1 (5 bases). Germline-derived CDR1 and CDR2 are MNHEY and SVGAGI. CDR3 length: 15 residues. Trimming left V 0 bases short and J 6 bases short, with 12 bases between. The DNA for the CDR3 is TGTGCCAGCAGTTACTCGGGGGGGGTTGGTCAGCCCCAGCATTTT. Translated: CASSYSGGVGQPQHF.

The table lists this clone with a few counts. V usage is TRBV2 and J usage is TRBJ1-4; D is perhaps TRBD1 (5 bases). The CDR3 is made up of 13 amino acids. Germline V lookup: CDR1 SNHLY, CDR2 FYNNEI. Trimming took 7 bases from V and 5 from J, leaving 11 bases between them. The CDR3 nucleotides are TGTGCCAGCAAGGGGCAGCTGAATGAAAAACTGTTTTTT. It encodes CASKGQLNEKLFF.